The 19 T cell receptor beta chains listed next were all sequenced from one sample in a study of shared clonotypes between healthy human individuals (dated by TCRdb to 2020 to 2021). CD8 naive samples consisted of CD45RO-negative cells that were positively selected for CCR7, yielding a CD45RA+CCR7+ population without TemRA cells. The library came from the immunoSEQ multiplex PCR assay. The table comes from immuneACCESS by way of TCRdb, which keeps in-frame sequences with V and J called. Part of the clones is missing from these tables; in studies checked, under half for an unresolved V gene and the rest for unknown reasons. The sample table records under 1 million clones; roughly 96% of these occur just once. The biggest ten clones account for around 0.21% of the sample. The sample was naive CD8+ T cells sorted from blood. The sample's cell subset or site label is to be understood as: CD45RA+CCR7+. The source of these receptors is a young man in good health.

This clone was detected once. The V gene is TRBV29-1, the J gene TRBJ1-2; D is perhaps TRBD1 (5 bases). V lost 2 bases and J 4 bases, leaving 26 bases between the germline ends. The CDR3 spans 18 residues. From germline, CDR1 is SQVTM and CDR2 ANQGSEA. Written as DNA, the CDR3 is TGCAGCGTTGAAAGCCGCCATAAGGGGATAACCCCCCTCTATGGCTACACCTTC. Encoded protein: CSVESRHKGITPLYGYTF.

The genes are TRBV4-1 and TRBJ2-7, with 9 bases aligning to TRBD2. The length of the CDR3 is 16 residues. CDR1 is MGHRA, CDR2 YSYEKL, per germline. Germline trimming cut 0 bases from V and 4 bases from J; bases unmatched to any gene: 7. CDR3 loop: CASSQDSAGGFYEQYF. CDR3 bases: TGCGCCAGCAGCCAAGACTCGGCGGGAGGGTTTTACGAGCAGTACTTC.

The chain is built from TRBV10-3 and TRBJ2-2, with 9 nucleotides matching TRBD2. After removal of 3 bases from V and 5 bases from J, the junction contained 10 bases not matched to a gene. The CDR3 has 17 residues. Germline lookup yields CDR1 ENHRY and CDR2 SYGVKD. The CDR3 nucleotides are TGTGCCATCAGTGATCGGAGCGGGAGGCCGGGAACCGGGGAGCTGTTTTTT. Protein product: CAISDRSGRPGTGELFF.

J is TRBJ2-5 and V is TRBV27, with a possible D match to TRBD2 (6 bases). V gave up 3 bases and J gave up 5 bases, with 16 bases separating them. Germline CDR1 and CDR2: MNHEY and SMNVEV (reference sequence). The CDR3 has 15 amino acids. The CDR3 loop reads CASSFWDGSLETQYF. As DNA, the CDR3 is TGTGCCAGCAGTTTTTGGGACGGGAGCCTGGAGACCCAGTACTTC.

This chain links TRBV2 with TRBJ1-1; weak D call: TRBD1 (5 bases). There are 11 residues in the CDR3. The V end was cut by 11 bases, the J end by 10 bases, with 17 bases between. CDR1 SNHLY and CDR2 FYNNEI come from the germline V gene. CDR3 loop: CAPSGGHGAFF. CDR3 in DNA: TGTGCCCCCTCTGGAGGACATGGAGCTTTCTTT.

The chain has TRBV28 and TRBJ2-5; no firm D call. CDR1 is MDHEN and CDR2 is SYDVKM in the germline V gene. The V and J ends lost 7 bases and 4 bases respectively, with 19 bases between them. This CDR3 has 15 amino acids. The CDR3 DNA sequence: TGTGCCAGCACCCACTACCGGGTAGCTGGAGAGACCCAGTACTTC. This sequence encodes CASTHYRVAGETQYF.

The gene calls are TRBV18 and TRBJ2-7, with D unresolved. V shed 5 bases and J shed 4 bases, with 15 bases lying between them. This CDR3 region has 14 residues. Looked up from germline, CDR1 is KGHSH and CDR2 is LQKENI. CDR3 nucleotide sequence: TGTGCCAGCTCAACCCCACCCTTGCCGTACGAGCAGTACTTC. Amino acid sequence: CASSTPPLPYEQYF.

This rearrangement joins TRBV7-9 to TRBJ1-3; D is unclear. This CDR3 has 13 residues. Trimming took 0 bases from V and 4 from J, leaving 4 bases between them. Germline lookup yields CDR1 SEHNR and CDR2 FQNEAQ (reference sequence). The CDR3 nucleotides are TGTGCCAGCAGCTTAGCGGCGGGAAACACCATATATTTT. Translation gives CASSLAAGNTIYF.

The DNA for the CDR3 is TGTGCCAGCAGCCCGGGACAGGGGGTTAATGAAAAACTGTTTTTT. Translation: CASSPGQGVNEKLFF. V usage is TRBV9 and J usage is TRBJ1-4, with TRBD1 identical over 11 bases. CDR3 length: 15 residues. In germline, CDR1 is SGDLS, CDR2 YYNGEE. V shed 4 bases and J 4 bases; nucleotides not matched to a gene: 3.

The DNA of the CDR3 is TGCAGCGTTGAGTTGGCGGGAGAAGGAGATACGCAGTATTTT. Its translation: CSVELAGEGDTQYF. The rearrangement joins TRBV29-1 to TRBJ2-3; 7 positions match TRBD2. This CDR3 contains 14 residues. Germline-derived CDR1 and CDR2 are SQVTM and ANQGSEA. V shed 3 bases, J shed 5 bases, and the junction held 8 bases outside the gene matches.

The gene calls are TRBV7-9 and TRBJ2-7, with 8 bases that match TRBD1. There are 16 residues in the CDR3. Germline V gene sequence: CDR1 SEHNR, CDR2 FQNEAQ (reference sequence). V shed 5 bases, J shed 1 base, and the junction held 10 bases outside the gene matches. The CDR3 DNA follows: TGTGCCAGCAGCCCGCCTCGACAGGGGTCATCCTACGAGCAGTACTTC. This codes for CASSPPRQGSSYEQYF.

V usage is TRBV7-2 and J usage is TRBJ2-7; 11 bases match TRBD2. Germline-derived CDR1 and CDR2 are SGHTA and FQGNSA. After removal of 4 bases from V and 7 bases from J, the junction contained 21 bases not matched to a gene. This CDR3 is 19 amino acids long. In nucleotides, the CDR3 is TGTGCCAGCAGCTCCCCCTCGGGGACTAGCGGAATCCCGAGGTGGGAGCAGTACTTC. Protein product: CASSSPSGTSGIPRWEQYF.

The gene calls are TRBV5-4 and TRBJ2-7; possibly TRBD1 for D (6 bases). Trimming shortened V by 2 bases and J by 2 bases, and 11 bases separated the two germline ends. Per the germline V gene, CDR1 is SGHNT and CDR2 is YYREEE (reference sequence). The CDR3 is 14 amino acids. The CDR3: CASSFSGDTYEQYF. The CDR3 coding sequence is TGTGCCAGCAGCTTCTCAGGGGACACCTACGAGCAGTACTTC.

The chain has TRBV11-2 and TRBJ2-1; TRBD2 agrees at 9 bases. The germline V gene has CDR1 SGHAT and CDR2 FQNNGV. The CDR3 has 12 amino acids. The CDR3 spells CAGASGTNEQFF. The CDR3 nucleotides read TGTGCAGGGGCTAGCGGGACCAATGAGCAGTTCTTC.

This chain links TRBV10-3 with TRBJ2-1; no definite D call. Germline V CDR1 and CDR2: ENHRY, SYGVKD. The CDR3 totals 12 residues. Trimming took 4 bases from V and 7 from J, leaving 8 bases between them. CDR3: CAISGGVNEQFF. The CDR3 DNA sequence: TGTGCCATCAGTGGCGGTGTGAATGAGCAGTTCTTC.

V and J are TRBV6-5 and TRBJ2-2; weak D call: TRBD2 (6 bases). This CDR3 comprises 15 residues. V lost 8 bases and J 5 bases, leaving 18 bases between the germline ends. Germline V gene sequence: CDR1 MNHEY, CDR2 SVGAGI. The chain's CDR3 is CASGEVFSTTGELFF. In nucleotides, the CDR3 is TGTGCCAGCGGGGAGGTATTTTCCACGACCGGGGAGCTGTTTTTT.

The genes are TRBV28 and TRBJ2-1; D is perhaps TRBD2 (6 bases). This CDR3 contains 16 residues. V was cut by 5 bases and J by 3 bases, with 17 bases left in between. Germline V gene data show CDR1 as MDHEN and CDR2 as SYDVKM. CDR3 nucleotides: TGTGCCAGCAGTCCGCTAGGTGGGGAGGTCTACAATGAGCAGTTCTTC. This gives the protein CASSPLGGEVYNEQFF.

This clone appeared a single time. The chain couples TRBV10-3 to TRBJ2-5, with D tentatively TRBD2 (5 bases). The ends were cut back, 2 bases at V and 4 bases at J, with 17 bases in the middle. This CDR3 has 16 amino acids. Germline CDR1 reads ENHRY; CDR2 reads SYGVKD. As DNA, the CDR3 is TGTGCCATCAGTGAGCCGGACTCTCAGGCAGGAGAGACCCAGTACTTC. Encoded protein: CAISEPDSQAGETQYF.

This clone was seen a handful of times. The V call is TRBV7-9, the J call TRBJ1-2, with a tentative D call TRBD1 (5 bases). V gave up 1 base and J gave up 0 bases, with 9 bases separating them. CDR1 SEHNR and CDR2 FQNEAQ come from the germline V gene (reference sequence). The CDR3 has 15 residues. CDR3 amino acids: CASSLEETANYGYTF. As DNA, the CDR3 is TGTGCCAGCAGCTTAGAGGAGACAGCTAACTATGGCTACACCTTC.